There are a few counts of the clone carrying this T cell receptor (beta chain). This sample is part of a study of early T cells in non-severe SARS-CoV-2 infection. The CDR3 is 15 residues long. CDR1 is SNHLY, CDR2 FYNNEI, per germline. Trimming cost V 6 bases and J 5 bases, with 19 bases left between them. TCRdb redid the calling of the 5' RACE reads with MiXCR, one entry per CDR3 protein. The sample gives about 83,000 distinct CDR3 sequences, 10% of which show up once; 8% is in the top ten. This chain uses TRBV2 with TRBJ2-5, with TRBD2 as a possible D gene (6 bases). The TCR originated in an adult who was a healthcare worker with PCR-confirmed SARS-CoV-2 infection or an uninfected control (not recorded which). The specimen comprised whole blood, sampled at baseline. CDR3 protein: CASRPTGARGETQYF. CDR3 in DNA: TGTGCCAGCAGACCCACGGGAGCCCGTGGGGAGACCCAGTACTTC. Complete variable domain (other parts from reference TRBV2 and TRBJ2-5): EPEVTQTPSHQVTQMGQEVILRCVPISNHLYFYWYRQILGQKVEFLVSFYNNEISEKSEIFDDQFSVERPDGSNFTLKIRSTKLEDSAMYFCASRPTGARGETQYFGPGTRLLVL.